The rows below give T cell receptor beta chains drawn from one sample of a study of regulatory T cells in long-lasting Graves disease. TCRdb redid the calling of the multiplex PCR reads with MiXCR, one entry per CDR3 protein. The sample carries more than 400,000 distinct CDR3 sequences, 16% recorded once. The sample also formed part of further work on T cells in Graves' hyperthyroidism and ophthalmopathy.

Sequencing used peripheral blood mononuclear cells (PBMCs), obtained at new diagnosis, from a patient treated with antithyroid drugs. The receptors shown here come from a man in his forties with Graves disease. CDR3s include the opening cysteine and the closing phenylalanine or tryptophan. The D gene is left open where the match is weak. Size values are once, few and many counts, or a class for expanded clones, and some rows have none.

V	D	J	size	DNA	CDR3
TRBV19	NA	TRBJ1-5	NA	TGTGCCAGTTCGTCTGGAAAAAATCGACCCCAGCATTTT	CASSSGKNRPQHF
TRBV19	NA	TRBJ2-2	NA	TGTGCCAGTAGTATAGTCCCCGGGTTTAACACCGGGGAGCTGTTTTTT	CASSIVPGFNTGELFF
TRBV9	NA	TRBJ2-1	once	TGTGCCAGCAGTGCTAGCTTGAGCTCCTACAATGAGCAGTTCTTC	CASSASLSSYNEQFF
TRBV19	NA	TRBJ1-6	NA	TGTGCCAGTAGAGACGGCCCTGGGTCACCCCTCCACTTT	CASRDGPGSPLHF
TRBV5-1	TRBD2	TRBJ2-1	NA	TGCGCCAGCAGCTTGGGGGCGGGAGATCACAATGAGCAGTTCTTC	CASSLGAGDHNEQFF
TRBV6-1	NA	TRBJ1-2	NA	TGTGCCAGCAGTCTATCTCCGACCCATCTCAATGGCTACACCTTC	CASSLSPTHLNGYTF
TRBV20-1	NA	TRBJ2-7	many	TGCAGTGCTAGTGTGGCCGGGCTGCTGGAGCAGTACTTC	CSASVAGLLEQYF
TRBV20-1	TRBD1	TRBJ1-5	few	TGCAGTGCCAACAGGGGGCAATTGAATTATCAGCCCCAGCATTTT	CSANRGQLNYQPQHF
TRBV7-9	NA	TRBJ2-5	many	TGTGCCAGCAGAATCGCGGGATGGGAGACCCAGTACTTC	CASRIAGWETQYF
TRBV29-1	TRBD2	TRBJ2-1	many	TGCAGCGTAGCGGGAGGGTCACACAATGAGCAGTTCTTC	CSVAGGSHNEQFF
TRBV12-3/TRBV12-4	NA	TRBJ1-2	many	TGTGCCAGCACCACAACCGGACACTCTTCTGGCTACACCTTC	CASTTTGHSSGYTF
TRBV18	TRBD1	TRBJ1-1	many	TGTGCCAGCTCACCGGGACAGGGGAGGTGGACTGAAGCTTTCTTT	CASSPGQGRWTEAFF
TRBV5-1	NA	TRBJ2-7	NA	TGCGCCAGCAGCCCGGGTGGCTCCCTCTCCTACGAGCAGTACTTC	CASSPGGSLSYEQYF
TRBV2	NA	TRBJ1-1	many	TGTGCCAGCAACAGGGAGTTCGGCACTGAAGCTTTCTTT	CASNREFGTEAFF
TRBV29-1	TRBD2	TRBJ2-7	once	TGCAGCGGGCAGGGACTAGCGGGAGCCGGAGAGCAGTACTTC	CSGQGLAGAGEQYF
TRBV9	NA	TRBJ2-2	NA	TGTGCCAGCAGCGTAGAAGGACACCCACCGGTCACCGGGGAGCTGTTTTTT	CASSVEGHPPVTGELFF
TRBV7-9	TRBD2	TRBJ2-2	few	TGTGCCAGCATGTCGGGAGGAAGCACCGGGGAGCTGTTTTTT	CASMSGGSTGELFF
TRBV5-1	TRBD1	TRBJ1-4	NA	TGCGCCAGCAGCTTAATAATTGACAGGGGGGATAATGAAAAACTGTTTTTT	CASSLIIDRGDNEKLFF
TRBV7-9	NA	TRBJ2-4	few	TGTGCCAGCAGCTTAGGGCAGAAAAACATTCAGTACTTC	CASSLGQKNIQYF
TRBV4-1	NA	TRBJ2-2	NA	TGCGCCAGCAGCCAAGGCCCCACTGGCGCGAACGCCGGGGAACTGTTTTTT	CASSQGPTGANAGELFF
TRBV7-3	NA	TRBJ2-2	many	TGTGCCAGCAGGCAAGGGGGGACCGGGGAGCTGTTTTTT	CASRQGGTGELFF
TRBV20-1	TRBD2	TRBJ2-1	many	TGCAGTGCTAGAGATCCCCTAGCGGGAGCGGAGGATGAGCAGTTCTTC	CSARDPLAGAEDEQFF
TRBV28	NA	TRBJ1-1	many	TGTGCCAGCAGTTTACCAGGGAGGAGCACTGAAGCTTTCTTT	CASSLPGRSTEAFF
TRBV7-9	NA	TRBJ2-6	NA	TGTGCCAGCAGCTTAGCGTCGGGTACTGGGGCCAACGTCCTGACTTTC	CASSLASGTGANVLTF
TRBV12-3/TRBV12-4	TRBD2	TRBJ2-1	few	TGTGCCAGCAGTCCCCTCATAGCGGGAGCGGGTGAGCAGTTCTTC	CASSPLIAGAGEQFF
TRBV6-1	TRBD1	TRBJ1-6	NA	TGTGCCAGCAGTGAACCTCACCGGGACAGGAGAGAACCCCTCCACTTT	CASSEPHRDRREPLHF
TRBV5-1	TRBD1	TRBJ2-3	many	TGCGCCAGCAGCCCGTGGGACAGGGGAACAGATACGCAGTATTTT	CASSPWDRGTDTQYF